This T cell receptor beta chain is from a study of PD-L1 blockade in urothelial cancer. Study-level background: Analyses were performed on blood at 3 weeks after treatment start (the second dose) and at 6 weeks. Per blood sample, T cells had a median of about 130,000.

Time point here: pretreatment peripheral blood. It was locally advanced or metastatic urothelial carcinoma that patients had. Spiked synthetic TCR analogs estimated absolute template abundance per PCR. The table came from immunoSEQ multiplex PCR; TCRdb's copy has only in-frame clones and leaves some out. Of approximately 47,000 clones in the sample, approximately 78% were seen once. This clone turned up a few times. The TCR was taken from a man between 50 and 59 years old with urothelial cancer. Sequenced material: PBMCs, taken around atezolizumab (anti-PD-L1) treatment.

CDR3 region: CASSEDRLEAFF. CDR3 in DNA: TGTGCCAGCAGCGAAGACAGACTTGAAGCTTTCTTT. The J gene is TRBJ1-1, the V gene TRBV7-9, with D maybe TRBD1 (5 bases). CDR1 and CDR2 (germline): SEHNR, FQNEAQ (reference sequence). The CDR3 is 12 amino acids. V shed 5 bases and J shed 7 bases, with 11 bases lying between them.